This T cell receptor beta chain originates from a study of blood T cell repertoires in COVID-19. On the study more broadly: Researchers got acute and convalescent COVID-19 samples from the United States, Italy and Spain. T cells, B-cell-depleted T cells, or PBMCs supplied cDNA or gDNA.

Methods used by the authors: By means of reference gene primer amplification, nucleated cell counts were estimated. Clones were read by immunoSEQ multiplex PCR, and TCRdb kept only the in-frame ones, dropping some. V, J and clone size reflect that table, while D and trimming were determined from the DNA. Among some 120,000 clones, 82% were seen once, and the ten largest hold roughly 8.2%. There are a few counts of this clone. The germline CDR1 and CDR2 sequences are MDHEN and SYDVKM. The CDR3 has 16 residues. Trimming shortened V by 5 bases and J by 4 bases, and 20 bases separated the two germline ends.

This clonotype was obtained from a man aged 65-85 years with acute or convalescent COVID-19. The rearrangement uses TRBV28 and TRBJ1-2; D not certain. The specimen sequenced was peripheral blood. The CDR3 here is CASSRVQAPNIYGYTF. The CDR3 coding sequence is TGTGCCAGCAGTCGAGTCCAGGCCCCCAACATCTATGGCTACACCTTC.